A selection of T cell receptor beta chains follows, all from one sample in a study of blood T cell repertoires in COVID-19. This table comes from immunoSEQ multiplex PCR, and its TCRdb copy is limited to in-frame clones, with some not included. The table lists approximately 120,000 clones, more than 75% of them singletons. The sample was peripheral blood. These receptors were taken from a human donor in a cohort sampled during active COVID-19. CDR3s include the opening cysteine and the closing phenylalanine or tryptophan. D genes are given only for firm matches. Rows may omit the clone size; those that give it use once, few, many or a size class.

>-|TRBJ1-1|-|TRBV5-1
TGCGCCAGCAGCTTCCGGGGAAACACTGAAGCTTTCTTT
CASSFRGNTEAFF
>-|TRBJ1-1|once|TRBV5-1
TGCGCCAGCAGCTGGCGCGGGGAGTTACGCGCGACGGAACCGAATGAAGCTTTCTTT
CASSWRGELRATEPNEAFF
>TRBD2|TRBJ2-1|-|TRBV10-1
TGCGCCAGCAGCCCGGGACTAGCAAAGGATGAGCAGTTCTTC
CASSPGLAKDEQFF
>TRBD2|TRBJ2-7|-|TRBV4-1
TGCGCCAGCAGCCAAGTGGCGGGAGAGGGCTACGAGCAGTACTTC
CASSQVAGEGYEQYF
>-|TRBJ2-7|few|TRBV4-2
TGTGCCAGCAGCCAAGTATTGAGCTCCTACGAGCAGTACTTC
CASSQVLSSYEQYF
>TRBD2|TRBJ2-1|-|TRBV5-1
TGCGCCAGCAGCATAGGGACTAGCGGGGGCCTCGATGAGCAGTTCTTC
CASSIGTSGGLDEQFF
>-|TRBJ2-3|many|TRBV4-1
TGCGCCAGCAGCCAAGTGCGGCAGGGGATTGATACGCAGTATTTT
CASSQVRQGIDTQYF
>-|TRBJ2-3|-|TRBV7-9
TGTGCCAGCAGCTTAGGGTCAGGCGATACGCAGTATTTT
CASSLGSGDTQYF
>TRBD2|TRBJ2-2|-|TRBV3-1/TRBV3-2
TGTGCCAGCAGCCCTGGACTAGCGGGAGGTTCTGACACCGGGGAGCTGTTTTTT
CASSPGLAGGSDTGELFF
>-|TRBJ1-1|once|TRBV6-5
TGTGCCAGCAGTTACGAGGCCATGAACACTGAAGCTTTCTTT
CASSYEAMNTEAFF
>TRBD2|TRBJ2-3|once|TRBV4-1
TGCGCCAGCAGCCAAGATTTGCGGGGGGGGCCCACGCAGTATTTT
CASSQDLRGGPTQYF
>TRBD1|TRBJ2-3|-|TRBV10-1
TGCGCCAGCAGTGACTCCTCCGGGACAGGGGGCCCGTGGACGCAGTATTTT
CASSDSSGTGGPWTQYF
>TRBD1|TRBJ1-2|-|TRBV5-4
TGTGCCAGCAGTAATAAGGACAGGGTTGGCTACACCTTC
CASSNKDRVGYTF
>-|TRBJ1-6|-|TRBV28
TGTGCCTCCTCCCTTCCGGGGACCCTCCACTTT
CASSLPGTLHF
>-|TRBJ2-1|-|TRBV5-1
TGCGCCAGCAGACTGCCCGGGACACAATACAATGAGCAGTTCTTC
CASRLPGTQYNEQFF
>-|TRBJ1-5|-|TRBV10-3
TGTGCCATCAGGGCAGGGCTGAATAGCAATCAGCCCCAGCATTTT
CAIRAGLNSNQPQHF
>-|TRBJ2-3|once|TRBV6-6
TGTGCCAGCGCCGGGGCAGATACGCAGTATTTT
CASAGADTQYF
>TRBD1|TRBJ2-7|-|TRBV4-1
TGCGCCAGCAGCCTTGCCTTTACAGGGGCCAGCTCCTACGAGCAGTACTTC
CASSLAFTGASSYEQYF
>TRBD1|TRBJ2-1|-|TRBV6-5
TGTGCCAGCAGGACAGGGGGCCTGAGCGAGCAGTTCTTC
CASRTGGLSEQFF
>TRBD2|TRBJ2-7|-|TRBV14
TGTGCCAGCAGCCGAGCGGGGGCCAATCCCTACGAGCAGTACTTC
CASSRAGANPYEQYF
>-|TRBJ1-1|-|TRBV5-1
TGCGCCAGCAGCTTGGGGGCGACCAACACTGAAGCTTTCTTT
CASSLGATNTEAFF
>-|TRBJ1-6|-|TRBV5-5
TGTGCCAGCAGATTCGAACCTTTTAGCTATTCACCCCTCCACTTT
CASRFEPFSYSPLHF
>-|TRBJ2-1|few|TRBV27
TGTGCCAGCAGTAAAGGGACTTCCTTCTACTCCTACAATGAGCAGTTCTTC
CASSKGTSFYSYNEQFF
>TRBD1|TRBJ2-3|-|TRBV15
TGTGCCACCAGCACTCGGGGACAGCTCGATACGCAGTATTTT
CATSTRGQLDTQYF
>-|TRBJ2-5|-|TRBV11-2
TGTGCCAGCACCTCCCACAGGGCAGTGGGTGAGACCCAGTACTTC
CASTSHRAVGETQYF
>-|TRBJ1-5|-|TRBV18
TGTGCCAGCTCACTCGGTCACGGGGGGTTCGGTCAGCCCCAGCATTTT
CASSLGHGGFGQPQHF
>-|TRBJ2-7|-|TRBV28
TGTGCCAGCAGGGAGGCCTACGAGCAGTACTTC
CASREAYEQYF
>TRBD1|TRBJ1-5|once|TRBV28
TGTGCCAGCAGTCAGGGGGCCCAGCATTTT
CASSQGAQHF
>TRBD1|TRBJ1-5|once|TRBV28
TGTGCCAGCAGTTTGCCTACAGGGGTACTCACCAATCAGCCCCAGCATTTT
CASSLPTGVLTNQPQHF
>TRBD1|TRBJ1-5|-|TRBV10-3
TGTGCCATCAGTGACCTCGGGACAGAAAATCAGCCCCAGCATTTT
CAISDLGTENQPQHF
>TRBD1|TRBJ2-5|-|TRBV28
TGTGCCAGCAGTTCTCACGGGACAGGGAGTAAAGAGACCCAGTACTTC
CASSSHGTGSKETQYF
>TRBD1|TRBJ1-2|few|TRBV6-1
TGTGCCAGCAGCGAAGCCACAGGGGGCGGAGGTTGGGGCTACACCTTC
CASSEATGGGGWGYTF
>-|TRBJ1-2|-|TRBV19
TGTGCCAGTAGTATCATCCGGGGGGCAGGTGACTATGGCTACACCTTC
CASSIIRGAGDYGYTF
>-|TRBJ2-5|-|TRBV28
TGTGCCAGCAGCGACAGCACAGGGGGGGAAGAGACCCAGTACTTC
CASSDSTGGEETQYF
>TRBD1|TRBJ1-1|once|TRBV2
TGTGCCAGCACCCCGGACAGGGCCAACACTGAAGCTTTCTTT
CASTPDRANTEAFF
>-|TRBJ2-1|-|TRBV11-3
TGTGCCAGCAGCTTAGGGGGCAGTAAATCCTACAATGAGCAGTTCTTC
CASSLGGSKSYNEQFF
>-|TRBJ1-1|-|TRBV29-1
TGCAGCGTTGTAGTCCGGGGCACTGAAGCTTTCTTT
CSVVVRGTEAFF
>TRBD2|TRBJ2-1|-|TRBV7-6
TGTGCCAGCAGCTTAATAGCGGGAGTCGATGAGCAGTTCTTC
CASSLIAGVDEQFF
>-|TRBJ1-2|once|TRBV6-5
TGTGCCAGCAAAGGCAGGACTAACTATGGCTACACCTTC
CASKGRTNYGYTF
>-|TRBJ2-7|-|TRBV30
TGTGCCTGGACAGAAGGGGGATCTAGGGTTCCGCGTGAGCAGTACTTC
CAWTEGGSRVPREQYF